This TCR beta chain appears in the sequencing data of a study of cytomegalovirus exposure and HLA in healthy donors. On this clone itself: Its cognate antigen is unknown.

Study conclusions and caveats: Sequencing depth across donors, presence/absence analyses assumed, was roughly uniform. In a later analysis, several top co-occurrence clusters appeared linked to parvovirus B19, influenza, CMV and Epstein-Barr virus.

Vbeta (60) and Jbeta (13) primers were used in the PCR. Measured with immunoSEQ multiplex PCR; TCRdb has only the in-frame clones, and not every one. In the table there are under 200,000 clones, around 73% of which are singletons. The sequencing input was PBMCs. This TCR was recovered from a man aged 60-69 years in good health and CMV-seronegative.

The CDR3 sequence: CATGRGESAKNIQYF. In nucleotides, the CDR3 is TGTGCCACCGGGCGGGGGGAATCGGCCAAAAACATTCAGTACTTC. The chain links TRBV15 to TRBJ2-4; 8 bases are shared with TRBD2. The V gene end was trimmed by 8 bases and the J gene end by 1 base; junction bases not matched to a gene: 7. Per the germline V gene, CDR1 is LNHNV and CDR2 is YYDKDF (reference sequence). The CDR3 is made up of 15 amino acids.